These 24 T cell receptor beta chains were all obtained from the same sample, sequenced in a study of blood T cells in healthy people across ages. The second PCR ran about 7 to 12 cycles with a sample-barcoded 5' primer and J-beta primers. TCRdb reanalysed the 5' RACE reads using MiXCR and keeps one entry per CDR3 protein. Of about a million distinct CDR3 sequences listed, roughly 50% are singletons. The sample was blood. These receptors came from a woman between 55 and 75 years old in good health.

The J gene is TRBJ1-1, the V gene TRBV29-1; tentatively, D is TRBD1 (5 bases). Germline V lookup: CDR1 SQVTM, CDR2 ANQGSEA. There are 14 residues in the CDR3. V lost 2 bases to trimming and J lost 0 bases, with 10 bases between them. This CDR3 reads CSVEKGRLNTEAFF. CDR3 coding DNA: TGCAGCGTTGAAAAGGGACGGTTGAACACTGAAGCTTTCTTT.

This chain uses TRBV10-3 with TRBJ1-6, with 7 bases aligning to TRBD1. V trimming: 11 bases; J trimming: 4 bases; junction bases outside the gene matches: 5. The V gene's germline CDR1 is ENHRY and CDR2 SYGVKD. The CDR3 has 13 amino acids. DNA of the CDR3: TGTGCCGCCGGGACAGTATATAATTCACCCCTCCACTTT. This encodes CAAGTVYNSPLHF.

A few counts support this clonotype. This chain links TRBV28 with TRBJ2-7; tentative D call: TRBD1 (5 bases). The ends were cut back, 3 bases at V and 0 bases at J, with 18 bases in the middle. This CDR3 spans 17 amino acids. The germline V gene encodes CDR1 MDHEN and CDR2 SYDVKM. The CDR3 region is CASSFPTAGHRSYEQYF. DNA for the CDR3: TGTGCCAGCAGTTTCCCCACTGCAGGGCACCGCTCCTACGAGCAGTACTTC. Based on the CDR3 plus reference TRBV28 and TRBJ2-7, the full variable domain is DVKVTQSSRYLVKRTGEKVFLECVQDMDHENMFWYRQDPGLGLRLIYFSYDVKMKEKGDIPEGYSVSREKKERFSLILESASTNQTSMYLCASSFPTAGHRSYEQYFGPGTRLTVT.

J is TRBJ1-1 and V is TRBV9, with TRBD1 matching 8 bases. Trimming removed 0 bases from V and 7 bases from J; junction bases left unmatched: 5. From germline, CDR1 is SGDLS and CDR2 YYNGEE. The CDR3 length is 14 residues. CDR3 in DNA: TGTGCCAGCAGCGTAGTCCCGGGACAGGTTGAAGCTTTCTTT. It specifies CASSVVPGQVEAFF.

V and J are TRBV7-8 and TRBJ2-1; TRBD1 might be the D (7 bases). Germline assignment: CDR1 SGHVS and CDR2 FQNEAQ. This CDR3 is 13 amino acids long. V shed 5 bases and J shed 9 bases, with 14 bases lying between them. Here the CDR3 reads CASSRGTAAEQFF. The CDR3 DNA reads as TGTGCCAGCAGCCGCGGGACAGCGGCTGAGCAGTTCTTC.

The rearrangement uses TRBV6-2 or TRBV6-3 and TRBJ1-2, with no clear D. The V gene's germline CDR1 is MNHEY and CDR2 SVGEGT. There are 14 residues in the CDR3. V dropped 6 bases and J dropped 6 bases, with 17 bases sitting between them. DNA for the CDR3: TGTGCCAGCAGCTACCTCGGGAGGGCGAATGGCTACACCTTC. Encoded protein: CASSYLGRANGYTF.

This clonotype was seen more than once but under ten times. The V call is TRBV27, the J call TRBJ2-3; the D gene is possibly TRBD2 (5 bases). The germline CDR1 and CDR2 sequences are MNHEY and SMNVEV (reference sequence). The CDR3 is 15 residues long. Trimming cost V 0 bases and J 6 bases, with 13 bases left between them. The CDR3 nucleotides are TGTGCCAGCAGTTTATCCACTTCACTAGTGGATACGCAGTATTTT. As protein: CASSLSTSLVDTQYF.

V gene TRBV10-3 combines with J gene TRBJ2-1, with a tentative D call TRBD2 (5 bases). The CDR3 contains 15 residues. Germline CDR1 and CDR2: ENHRY and SYGVKD. V dropped 5 bases and J dropped 7 bases, with 18 bases sitting between them. The CDR3 sequence is CAISSGIGKWNEQFF. The CDR3 nucleotides are TGTGCCATCAGTAGCGGAATAGGGAAATGGAATGAGCAGTTCTTC.

The V and J genes are TRBV7-2 and TRBJ2-1; 8 nucleotides align to TRBD2. CDR1 and CDR2 from the germline V gene are SGHTA and FQGNSA. J gave up 4 bases and V 3 bases, and 8 bases lay outside the gene matches. The CDR3 runs 16 residues. The DNA for the CDR3 is TGTGCCAGCAGCTTGGCTGTGGGCGGGGGGTACAATGAGCAGTTCTTC. Translated: CASSLAVGGGYNEQFF.

For the CDR3, the DNA is TGCGCCACCCTCCGACAGGGTAGAACTGAAGCTTTCTTT. Translation: CATLRQGRTEAFF. The V gene is TRBV10-2, the J gene TRBJ1-1; the match to TRBD1 covers 7 bases. The CDR3 is 13 amino acids. The trim removed 10 bases at V and 5 bases at J, leaving 10 bases unmatched. The germline V gene encodes CDR1 WSHSY and CDR2 SAAADI.

The chain employs TRBV20-1 and TRBJ2-1, with 9 bases matching TRBD2. The CDR3 has 13 amino acids. The V gene's germline CDR1 is DFQATT and CDR2 SNEGSKA (reference sequence). Germline trimming cut 8 bases from V and 7 bases from J; bases unmatched to any gene: 9. CDR3 sequence reads: CSIAGVPGNEQFF. The CDR3, as DNA: TGCAGTATAGCGGGAGTTCCCGGGAATGAGCAGTTCTTC.

A word on this clonotype: Sequence at one end of the junction differs from germline and may be a read error. This rearrangement joins TRBV7-9 to TRBJ2-5; the D is unclear. The end of the DNA aligns better with TRBJ2-7, so the J call may be wrong. This CDR3 spans 12 amino acids. The germline CDR1 and CDR2 sequences are SEHNR and FQNEAQ (reference sequence). The CDR3 region has the DNA TGTGCCAACAGCTTAAGTTCCTACGAGCAGTACTTC. Translation gives CANSLSSYEQYF.

This chain links TRBV7-2 with TRBJ1-2, with D possibly TRBD1 on 6 matching bases. The V gene's germline CDR1 is SGHTA and CDR2 FQGNSA. This CDR3 is 13 amino acids long. V lost 6 bases, J lost 3 bases, and 11 bases lay in between. The CDR3 region is CASRSRGDYGYTF. CDR3 coding DNA: TGTGCCAGCAGATCAAGGGGGGACTATGGCTACACCTTC.

The CDR3 sequence is CASSEVGDEQYF. In DNA, the CDR3 is TGTGCCAGCAGTGAAGTGGGGGACGAGCAGTACTTC. The chain uses TRBV6-1 and TRBJ2-1, with D possibly called TRBD1 or TRBD2 (5 bases each). With the DNA end fitting TRBJ2-7 better, the J assignment may be wrong. The CDR3 runs to 12 residues. Germline CDR1 reads MNHNS; CDR2 reads SASEGT.

V usage is TRBV11-2 and J usage is TRBJ2-5, with D possibly matching TRBD2 (6 bases). Per germline, CDR1 SGHAT and CDR2 FQNNGV. The CDR3 has 17 amino acids. Trimming left V 0 bases short and J 3 bases short, with 17 bases between. DNA of the CDR3: TGTGCCAGCAGCTTAGATCTCACGATTTGGGGGGAAGAGACCCAGTACTTC. Translating it yields CASSLDLTIWGEETQYF. Full variable domain (outside the CDR3, taken from reference TRBV11-2 and TRBJ2-5): EAGVAQSPRYKIIEKRQSVAFWCNPISGHATLYWYQQILGQGPKLLIQFQNNGVVDDSQLPKDRFSAERLKGVDSTLKIQPAKLEDSAVYLCASSLDLTIWGEETQYFGPGTRLLVL.

In its sample, this clonotype was seen once. The V and J genes are TRBV14 and TRBJ1-2; 7 nucleotides match TRBD1. The germline CDR1 and CDR2 sequences are SGHDN and FVKESK. V gave up 0 bases and J gave up 5 bases; unmatched junction bases: 6. The CDR3 runs to 15 residues. The CDR3 nucleotides read TGTGCCAGCAGCCAAGATATCCAGGGGGGATATGGCTACACCTTC. Translation gives CASSQDIQGGYGYTF.

The V and J genes are TRBV27 and TRBJ2-1; possible D gene TRBD1, 6 bases. Between the trimmed V and J ends, which lost 4 bases and 10 bases, there was a span of 17 bases. In germline, CDR1 is MNHEY, CDR2 SMNVEV (reference sequence). This CDR3 spans 14 amino acids. CDR3 protein: CASSSWDNPYEQFF. CDR3 nucleotide sequence: TGTGCCAGCAGTTCCTGGGACAACCCCTACGAGCAGTTCTTC.

V and J are TRBV6-6 and TRBJ1-1; tentative D call: TRBD1 (5 bases). CDR3 length: 13 residues. Trimming removed 10 bases from V and 4 bases from J, with 16 bases in between. Germline V gene data show CDR1 as MNHNY and CDR2 as SVGAGI (reference sequence). As DNA, the CDR3 is TGTGCCACCGGAGGCGCAGGGCTCACTGAAGCTTTCTTT. This codes for CATGGAGLTEAFF.

This sequence joins TRBV4-1 and TRBJ2-1; D unresolved. From germline, CDR1 is MGHRA and CDR2 YSYEKL. Trimming cost V 1 base and J 6 bases, with 13 bases left between them. The CDR3 spans 15 residues. The CDR3 is CASSQAFVGFNEQFF. In nucleotides, the CDR3 is TGCGCCAGCAGCCAAGCATTTGTGGGTTTCAATGAGCAGTTCTTC.

The chain joins TRBV28 to TRBJ1-1; no clear D gene. Trimming cost V 0 bases and J 1 base, with 12 bases left between them. This CDR3 has 16 residues. In germline, CDR1 is MDHEN, CDR2 SYDVKM. The CDR3 spells CASSLWWAWGNTEAFF. CDR3 bases: TGTGCCAGCAGTTTATGGTGGGCGTGGGGGAACACTGAAGCTTTCTTT.

In this sample, this clonotype turned up once. The chain has TRBV5-1 and TRBJ2-1; 9 nucleotides align to TRBD2. V shed 4 bases, J shed 8 bases, and the junction held 13 bases outside the gene matches. Germline V lookup: CDR1 SGHRS, CDR2 YFSETQ. The CDR3 extends over 16 amino acids. The CDR3 coding sequence is TGCGCCAGCAGCCTGAGTTTAGCGGGAGTTAGGGATGAGCAGTTCTTC. Protein sequence: CASSLSLAGVRDEQFF.

The table lists this clonotype with a few counts. This rearrangement joins TRBV12-3 or TRBV12-4 to TRBJ2-7, with 7 bases that match TRBD2. J gave up 7 bases and V 7 bases, and 10 bases lay outside the gene matches. The CDR3 has 13 residues. The CDR3: CASISYPGGEQYF. DNA for the CDR3: TGTGCCAGCATAAGCTACCCGGGGGGTGAGCAGTACTTC.

This clonotype was recorded once. Here the CDR3 reads CSVRAGEVLDEQYF. The CDR3 DNA is TGCAGTGTCAGAGCGGGAGAGGTTTTGGACGAGCAGTACTTC. The chain is built from TRBV20-1 and TRBJ2-5, with 8 bases that match TRBD2. Gene TRBJ2-7 matches the end of the DNA better, so the J call may be wrong. CDR1 is DFQATT, CDR2 SNEGSKA, per germline (reference sequence). The CDR3 has 14 residues.

J is TRBJ2-4 and V is TRBV28; D ambiguous. Germline assignment: CDR1 MDHEN and CDR2 SYDVKM. The CDR3 runs to 11 residues. The germline V and J ends were trimmed by 5 bases and 13 bases, with 12 bases remaining between them. CDR3 sequence: CASSPRTEQYF. CDR3 coding DNA: TGTGCCAGCAGTCCTAGGACGGAGCAGTACTTC.